A selection of T cell receptor beta chains follows, all from one sample in a study of post-analysis software for immune sequencing data. TCRdb used MiXCR to reprocess the PCR reads, holding one entry per CDR3 protein. The sample comprises around 700,000 distinct CDR3 sequences, more than 50% of which are singletons, and approximately 10% rests with the top ten. Source material: blood. The receptor source for this set is a girl aged 2-10 years with multiple sclerosis. Each CDR3 is given with its conserved first and last residue. D genes are given only for firm matches. Rows give clone size only sometimes, using once, few, many, or a class for an expanded clone.

J gene: TRBJ2-3
clone size: .
D gene: TRBD1
V gene: TRBV20-1
CDR3 DNA: TGCAGTGCTAGCGAGGGGGCGGTGGATACGCAGTATTTT
CDR3 protein: CSASEGAVDTQYF

J gene: TRBJ2-6
clone size: .
D gene: .
V gene: TRBV7-2
CDR3 DNA: TGTGCCAGCACCCCTGAGTGGGGGCCTGGGGCCAACGTCCTGACTTTC
CDR3 protein: CASTPEWGPGANVLTF

J gene: TRBJ1-2
clone size: few
D gene: .
V gene: TRBV9
CDR3 DNA: TGTGCCAGCAGCGTAGCCGGTGACCACTATGGCTACACCTTC
CDR3 protein: CASSVAGDHYGYTF

J gene: TRBJ2-1
clone size: .
D gene: TRBD1
V gene: TRBV12-3/TRBV12-4
CDR3 DNA: TGTGCCAGCGGCTCCAGGGACAGGGGGTTCTACAATGAGCAGTTCTTC
CDR3 protein: CASGSRDRGFYNEQFF

J gene: TRBJ1-1
clone size: .
D gene: .
V gene: TRBV12-3/TRBV12-4
CDR3 DNA: TGTGCCAGCCGAAGCGAAGGGGCAAACACTGAAGCTTTCTTT
CDR3 protein: CASRSEGANTEAFF

J gene: TRBJ2-3
clone size: .
D gene: TRBD2
V gene: TRBV7-2
CDR3 DNA: TGTGCCAGCAGCTTCTTTGGGACTAGAACAGATACGCAGTATTTT
CDR3 protein: CASSFFGTRTDTQYF

J gene: TRBJ2-4
clone size: once
D gene: .
V gene: TRBV15
CDR3 DNA: TGTGCCACCAGCAGAGACCCGACAACGGCTGGTAAAAACATTCAGTACTTC
CDR3 protein: CATSRDPTTAGKNIQYF

J gene: TRBJ2-5
clone size: .
D gene: .
V gene: TRBV12-3/TRBV12-4
CDR3 DNA: TGTGCCAGCAGTTTAGGTACTCCGGGGACCCAGTACTTC
CDR3 protein: CASSLGTPGTQYF

J gene: TRBJ2-5
clone size: .
D gene: TRBD1
V gene: TRBV20-1
CDR3 DNA: TGCAGTGCTAGAGATCCCGGGGACAGGGGGCTGGAGGCCCAGTACTTC
CDR3 protein: CSARDPGDRGLEAQYF

J gene: TRBJ2-7
clone size: .
D gene: TRBD2
V gene: TRBV25-1
CDR3 DNA: TGTGCCAGCAGTGTCCTAGCGGGGGGTTTGGGCTACGAGCAGTACTTC
CDR3 protein: CASSVLAGGLGYEQYF

J gene: TRBJ2-7
clone size: .
D gene: .
V gene: TRBV20-1
CDR3 DNA: TGCAGTGCTCCCTCTCCCGGGGGTACCTCCTACGAGCAGTACTTC
CDR3 protein: CSAPSPGGTSYEQYF

J gene: TRBJ2-7
clone size: few
D gene: .
V gene: TRBV6-5
CDR3 DNA: TGTGCCTTCTTCTCACCATACGAGCAGTACTTC
CDR3 protein: CAFFSPYEQYF

J gene: TRBJ1-1
clone size: .
D gene: .
V gene: TRBV29-1
CDR3 DNA: TGCAGCGGTTCGAGGGCGGTGAACACTGAAGCTTTCTTT
CDR3 protein: CSGSRAVNTEAFF

J gene: TRBJ2-3
clone size: .
D gene: .
V gene: TRBV10-3
CDR3 DNA: TGTGCCATCGGCGAGAATCCGGATACGCAGTATTTT
CDR3 protein: CAIGENPDTQYF

J gene: TRBJ2-4
clone size: .
D gene: .
V gene: TRBV12-5
CDR3 DNA: TGTGCTAGTGGTTTGGTCAGGCGAAACATTCAGTACTTC
CDR3 protein: CASGLVRRNIQYF

J gene: TRBJ2-6
clone size: .
D gene: .
V gene: TRBV7-9
CDR3 DNA: TGTGCCAGCAGCTTAGCGGGACAAGAGTCTGGGGCCAACGTCCTGACTTTC
CDR3 protein: CASSLAGQESGANVLTF

J gene: TRBJ1-1
clone size: .
D gene: .
V gene: TRBV5-5
CDR3 DNA: TGTGCCAGCAGCCAGGCGCCCCTGAACACTGAAGCTTTCTTT
CDR3 protein: CASSQAPLNTEAFF

J gene: TRBJ1-2
clone size: many
D gene: TRBD1
V gene: TRBV18
CDR3 DNA: TGTGCCAGCTCACCGGGACAGGGCCTCTATGGCTACACCTTC
CDR3 protein: CASSPGQGLYGYTF

J gene: TRBJ1-2
clone size: few
D gene: TRBD1
V gene: TRBV12-3/TRBV12-4
CDR3 DNA: TGTGCCAGCAGTTTAGGGACAGGGTCCGGCTACACCTTC
CDR3 protein: CASSLGTGSGYTF

J gene: TRBJ1-2
clone size: .
D gene: TRBD1
V gene: TRBV12-3/TRBV12-4
CDR3 DNA: TGTGCCAGCAGTTACCGACAGGGGTCACAGCCGTATGGCTACACCTTC
CDR3 protein: CASSYRQGSQPYGYTF

J gene: TRBJ2-5
clone size: .
D gene: TRBD2
V gene: TRBV20-1
CDR3 DNA: TGCAGTGCTAGACAAACTAGCGGACAAGAGACCCAGTACTTC
CDR3 protein: CSARQTSGQETQYF

J gene: TRBJ2-6
clone size: .
D gene: TRBD2
V gene: TRBV5-1
CDR3 DNA: TGCGCCAGCAGCCCAGGGACTAGCGGGATGGGTGGGGCCAACGTCCTGACTTTC
CDR3 protein: CASSPGTSGMGGANVLTF

J gene: TRBJ2-1
clone size: .
D gene: TRBD2
V gene: TRBV29-1
CDR3 DNA: TGCAGCGTCCTACCGCGGGAGACTAGCTCGATGACTTCCTACAATGAGCAGTTCTTC
CDR3 protein: CSVLPRETSSMTSYNEQFF

J gene: TRBJ2-5
clone size: .
D gene: .
V gene: TRBV7-9
CDR3 DNA: TGTGCCAGCAGTCGTCCGGACGGAGGACAAGAGACCCAGTACTTC
CDR3 protein: CASSRPDGGQETQYF

J gene: TRBJ1-4
clone size: .
D gene: TRBD1
V gene: TRBV20-1
CDR3 DNA: TGCAGTGCCCGAGAGGGACAGGGGGCAGAAAAACTGTTTTTT
CDR3 protein: CSAREGQGAEKLFF

J gene: TRBJ2-5
clone size: .
D gene: .
V gene: TRBV27
CDR3 DNA: TGTGCCAGCGAAGAGGGGGAGACCCAGTACTTC
CDR3 protein: CASEEGETQYF

J gene: TRBJ2-6
clone size: .
D gene: TRBD1
V gene: TRBV10-3
CDR3 DNA: TGTGCCATCAGTCCAGGGGGACCCTCTGGGGCCAACGTCCTGACTTTC
CDR3 protein: CAISPGGPSGANVLTF

J gene: TRBJ2-2
clone size: .
D gene: TRBD1
V gene: TRBV14
CDR3 DNA: TGTGCCAGCAGCCAAATTGCAGGGGGCAATACCGGGGAGCTGTTTTTT
CDR3 protein: CASSQIAGGNTGELFF

J gene: TRBJ2-1
clone size: .
D gene: TRBD1
V gene: TRBV6-2/TRBV6-3
CDR3 DNA: TGTGCCAGCAGTGGAGCCACAGGGGGATCCTACAATGAGCAGTTCTTC
CDR3 protein: CASSGATGGSYNEQFF

J gene: TRBJ1-5
clone size: .
D gene: TRBD1
V gene: TRBV7-6
CDR3 DNA: TGTGCCAGCAGCTTAGTCCCCCCACAGGGGGCGACCAATCAGCCCCAGCATTTT
CDR3 protein: CASSLVPPQGATNQPQHF

J gene: TRBJ2-7
clone size: .
D gene: .
V gene: TRBV10-2
CDR3 DNA: TGCGCCAGCAGTGAAGACTACTCCTACGAGCAGTACTTC
CDR3 protein: CASSEDYSYEQYF

J gene: TRBJ2-1
clone size: once
D gene: .
V gene: TRBV9
CDR3 DNA: TGTGCCAGCGGGCGAGGGGATAGCTCCTACAATGGGCAGTTCTTC
CDR3 protein: CASGRGDSSYNGQFF

J gene: TRBJ2-5
clone size: .
D gene: .
V gene: TRBV6-5
CDR3 DNA: TGTGCCAGCAGTTACTCTAGCGGAAACCAAGAGACCCAGTACTTC
CDR3 protein: CASSYSSGNQETQYF

J gene: TRBJ2-7
clone size: few
D gene: .
V gene: TRBV6-5
CDR3 DNA: TGTGCCAGCAGTTACTCGGTTCAGGGGAAGCAGTACTTC
CDR3 protein: CASSYSVQGKQYF

J gene: TRBJ2-7
clone size: .
D gene: TRBD1
V gene: TRBV2
CDR3 DNA: TGTGCCAGCAGAGAGGACAGGGGGTCTTTCTACGAGCAGTACTTC
CDR3 protein: CASREDRGSFYEQYF

J gene: TRBJ2-1
clone size: few
D gene: .
V gene: TRBV12-3/TRBV12-4
CDR3 DNA: TGTGCCAGCAGTTTTGTAGGGGGCAATGAGCAGTTCTTC
CDR3 protein: CASSFVGGNEQFF

J gene: TRBJ2-7
clone size: .
D gene: .
V gene: TRBV5-1
CDR3 DNA: TGCGCCAGCAGCTTGGTGGCGGACTACGAGCAGTACTTC
CDR3 protein: CASSLVADYEQYF

J gene: TRBJ2-3
clone size: .
D gene: TRBD1
V gene: TRBV12-3/TRBV12-4
CDR3 DNA: TGTGCCAGCACCGGACAGGGGAGAAGCACAGATACGCAGTATTTT
CDR3 protein: CASTGQGRSTDTQYF

J gene: TRBJ1-1
clone size: .
D gene: .
V gene: TRBV5-5
CDR3 DNA: TGTGCCAGCAGCTTGGACGGGGCGAACACTGAAGCTTTCTTT
CDR3 protein: CASSLDGANTEAFF

J gene: TRBJ1-1
clone size: .
D gene: TRBD1
V gene: TRBV25-1
CDR3 DNA: TGTGCCAGCAGAAGGACAGGGTGGCCTACTGAAGCTTTCTTT
CDR3 protein: CASRRTGWPTEAFF

J gene: TRBJ2-4
clone size: .
D gene: .
V gene: TRBV9
CDR3 DNA: TGTGCCAGCAGCGTTGGGGGACGGTTTGGGGTGGCCAAAAACATTCAGTACTTC
CDR3 protein: CASSVGGRFGVAKNIQYF

J gene: TRBJ2-7
clone size: once
D gene: TRBD1
V gene: TRBV5-1
CDR3 DNA: TGCGCCAGCAGCCCGCAGGGACAGCGAGTAGACGAGCAGTACTTC
CDR3 protein: CASSPQGQRVDEQYF

J gene: TRBJ2-7
clone size: .
D gene: TRBD2
V gene: TRBV5-5
CDR3 DNA: TGTGCCAGCAGCTTGGGGGTGGCTAGCGGGGTCCTCTACGAGCAGTACTTC
CDR3 protein: CASSLGVASGVLYEQYF

J gene: TRBJ2-1
clone size: .
D gene: .
V gene: TRBV11-3
CDR3 DNA: TGTGCCAGCAGCTTAGGTGAGGGAATTAGCAATGAGCAGTTCTTC
CDR3 protein: CASSLGEGISNEQFF

J gene: TRBJ2-3
clone size: .
D gene: .
V gene: TRBV29-1
CDR3 DNA: TGCAGCGTTGTCTCGACGACACACACAGATACGCAGTATTTT
CDR3 protein: CSVVSTTHTDTQYF

J gene: TRBJ2-7
clone size: .
D gene: .
V gene: TRBV5-1
CDR3 DNA: TGCGCCAGCAGCTTTGGACAGAGCTACGAGCAGTACTTC
CDR3 protein: CASSFGQSYEQYF

J gene: TRBJ1-1
clone size: .
D gene: .
V gene: TRBV5-1
CDR3 DNA: TGCGCCAGCTTCCTCGGGCTGAACACTGAAGCTTTCTTT
CDR3 protein: CASFLGLNTEAFF

J gene: TRBJ2-5
clone size: .
D gene: TRBD2
V gene: TRBV7-9
CDR3 DNA: TGTGCCAGCAGCTCCAGACTAGCGCGGGAGACCCAGTACTTC
CDR3 protein: CASSSRLARETQYF

J gene: TRBJ1-2
clone size: .
D gene: .
V gene: TRBV29-1
CDR3 DNA: TGCAGCGTTGATGGAGGGGAGTATGGCTACACCTTC
CDR3 protein: CSVDGGEYGYTF

J gene: TRBJ2-5
clone size: few
D gene: .
V gene: TRBV15
CDR3 DNA: TGTGCCACCAGCAGATCAGGCCAGGGATTCGAGGAAGAGACCCAGTACTTC
CDR3 protein: CATSRSGQGFEEETQYF

J gene: TRBJ2-4
clone size: once
D gene: TRBD1
V gene: TRBV5-1
CDR3 DNA: TGCGCCAGCAGCTTGCAGACAGGGGTCGGCTACGAGCGGTACTTC
CDR3 protein: CASSLQTGVGYERYF

J gene: TRBJ1-2
clone size: few
D gene: TRBD1
V gene: TRBV6-5
CDR3 DNA: TGTGCCAGCAGGGACCCGGGACAGGTCCGTGGCTACACCTTC
CDR3 protein: CASRDPGQVRGYTF

J gene: TRBJ2-7
clone size: .
D gene: .
V gene: TRBV5-5
CDR3 DNA: TGTGCCAGCAGCTTAATGACAGACGTCTACGAGCAGTACTTC
CDR3 protein: CASSLMTDVYEQYF

J gene: TRBJ2-4
clone size: .
D gene: .
V gene: TRBV2
CDR3 DNA: TGTGCCAGCAGGGCGAGATCGGGCCCTGGAGGCAAAAACACTCAGTACTTC
CDR3 protein: CASRARSGPGGKNTQYF

J gene: TRBJ2-5
clone size: .
D gene: .
V gene: TRBV5-1
CDR3 DNA: TGCGCCAGCAGCTTGCGGCAGGGGTCCTATCAAGAGACCCAGTACTTC
CDR3 protein: CASSLRQGSYQETQYF

J gene: TRBJ2-7
clone size: .
D gene: TRBD1
V gene: TRBV30
CDR3 DNA: TGTGCCTGGAGTGGGGGGACAGGTTCCTACGAGCAGTACTTC
CDR3 protein: CAWSGGTGSYEQYF

J gene: TRBJ2-1
clone size: few
D gene: .
V gene: TRBV9
CDR3 DNA: TGTGCCAGCAGCCAAACAGGGAGTATCTCCTACAATGAGCAGTTCTTC
CDR3 protein: CASSQTGSISYNEQFF

J gene: TRBJ1-2
clone size: few
D gene: .
V gene: TRBV3-1
CDR3 DNA: TGTGCCAGCAGCCAAGACGCAGGGTCCTATGGCTACACCTTC
CDR3 protein: CASSQDAGSYGYTF

J gene: TRBJ2-3
clone size: once
D gene: TRBD2
V gene: TRBV7-2
CDR3 DNA: TGTGCCAGCAGCCTATTAGCGGGGAGCACAGGTACGCAGTATTTT
CDR3 protein: CASSLLAGSTGTQYF